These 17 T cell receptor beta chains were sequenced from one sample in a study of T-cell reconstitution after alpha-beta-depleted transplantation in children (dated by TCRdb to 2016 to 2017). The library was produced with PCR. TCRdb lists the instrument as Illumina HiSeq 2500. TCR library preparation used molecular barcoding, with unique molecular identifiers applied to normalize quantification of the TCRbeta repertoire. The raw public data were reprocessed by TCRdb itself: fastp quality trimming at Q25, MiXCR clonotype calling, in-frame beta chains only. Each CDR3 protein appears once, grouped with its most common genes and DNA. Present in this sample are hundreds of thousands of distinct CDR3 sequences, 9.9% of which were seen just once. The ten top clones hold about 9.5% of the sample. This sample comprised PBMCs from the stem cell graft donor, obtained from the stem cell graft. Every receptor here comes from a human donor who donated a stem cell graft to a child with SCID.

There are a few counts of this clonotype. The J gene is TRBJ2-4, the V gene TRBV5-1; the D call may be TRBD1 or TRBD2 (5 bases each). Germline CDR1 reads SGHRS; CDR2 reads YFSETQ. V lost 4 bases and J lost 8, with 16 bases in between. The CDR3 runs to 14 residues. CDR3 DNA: TGCGCCAGCAGCGCAAGGGACGGTGGGGACATTCAGTACTTC. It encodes CASSARDGGDIQYF.

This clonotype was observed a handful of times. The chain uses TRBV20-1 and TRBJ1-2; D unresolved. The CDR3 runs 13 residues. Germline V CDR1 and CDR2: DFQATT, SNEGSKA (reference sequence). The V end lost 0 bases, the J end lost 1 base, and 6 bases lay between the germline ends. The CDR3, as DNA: TGCAGTGCTAGAGATCTGGTTAACTATGGCTACACCTTC. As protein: CSARDLVNYGYTF.

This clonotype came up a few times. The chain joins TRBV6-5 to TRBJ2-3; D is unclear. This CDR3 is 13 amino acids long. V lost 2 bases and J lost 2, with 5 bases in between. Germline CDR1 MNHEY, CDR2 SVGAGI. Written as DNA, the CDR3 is TGTGCCAGCAGTTACGGATTCACAGATACGCAGTATTTT. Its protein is CASSYGFTDTQYF.

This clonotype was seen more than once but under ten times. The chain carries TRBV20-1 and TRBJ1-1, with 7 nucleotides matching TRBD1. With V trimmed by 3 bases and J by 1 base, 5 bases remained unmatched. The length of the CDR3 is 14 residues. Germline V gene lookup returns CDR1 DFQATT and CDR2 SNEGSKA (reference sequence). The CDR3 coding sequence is TGCAGTGCTAGCCGACAGGGTTGGAACACTGAAGCTTTCTTT. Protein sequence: CSASRQGWNTEAFF.

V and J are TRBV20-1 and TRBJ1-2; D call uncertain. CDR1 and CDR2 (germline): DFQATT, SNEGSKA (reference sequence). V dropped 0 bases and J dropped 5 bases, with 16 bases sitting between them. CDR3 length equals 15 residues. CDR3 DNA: TGCAGTGCTAGAGATATAACAGCCTCCATGTATGGCTACACCTTC. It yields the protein CSARDITASMYGYTF.

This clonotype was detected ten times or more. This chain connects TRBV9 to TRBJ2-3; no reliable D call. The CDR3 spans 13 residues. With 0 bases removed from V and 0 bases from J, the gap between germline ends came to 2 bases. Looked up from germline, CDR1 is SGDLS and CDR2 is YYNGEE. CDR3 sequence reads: CASSVDSTDTQYF. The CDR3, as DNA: TGTGCCAGCAGCGTAGACAGCACAGATACGCAGTATTTT.

Written as DNA, the CDR3 is TGCGCCAGCAGCTTGTATGGGGATACGCAGTATTTT. As protein: CASSLYGDTQYF. The V call is TRBV5-1, the J call TRBJ2-3; D is ambiguous. The CDR3 covers 12 residues. Germline V gene data show CDR1 as SGHRS and CDR2 as YFSETQ. The germline V and J ends were trimmed by 1 base and 6 bases, with 6 bases remaining between them.

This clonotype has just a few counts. CDR3 bases: TGTGCCAGCAGTGTCCAGGGAGCCACCGGGGAGCTGTTTTTT. Its protein product is CASSVQGATGELFF. The chain recombines TRBV2 with TRBJ2-2; possibly TRBD1 or TRBD2 for D (5 bases each). Trimming left V 4 bases short and J 4 bases short, with 10 bases between. The CDR3 covers 14 residues. Germline V CDR1 and CDR2: SNHLY, FYNNEI.

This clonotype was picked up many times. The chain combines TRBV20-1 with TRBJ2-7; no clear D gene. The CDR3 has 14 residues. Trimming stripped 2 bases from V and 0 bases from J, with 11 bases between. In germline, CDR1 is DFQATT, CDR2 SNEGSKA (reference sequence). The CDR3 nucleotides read TGCAGTGCTAGAAGTGAGGTCAGCTCCTACGAGCAGTACTTC. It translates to CSARSEVSSYEQYF.

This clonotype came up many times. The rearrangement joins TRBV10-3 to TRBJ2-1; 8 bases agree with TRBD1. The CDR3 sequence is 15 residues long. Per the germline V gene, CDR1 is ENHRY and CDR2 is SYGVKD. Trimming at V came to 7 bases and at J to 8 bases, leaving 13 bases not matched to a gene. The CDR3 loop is CAIKMGTGPRDEQFF. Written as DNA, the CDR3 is TGTGCCATCAAGATGGGGACAGGCCCAAGGGATGAGCAGTTCTTC.

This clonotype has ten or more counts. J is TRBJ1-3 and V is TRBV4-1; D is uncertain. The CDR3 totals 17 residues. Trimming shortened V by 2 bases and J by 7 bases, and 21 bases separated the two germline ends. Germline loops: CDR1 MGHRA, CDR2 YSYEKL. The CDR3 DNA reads TGCGCCAGCAGCCAACTCCCTTCTGGCATGGCGCGGAACACCATATATTTT. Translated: CASSQLPSGMARNTIYF.

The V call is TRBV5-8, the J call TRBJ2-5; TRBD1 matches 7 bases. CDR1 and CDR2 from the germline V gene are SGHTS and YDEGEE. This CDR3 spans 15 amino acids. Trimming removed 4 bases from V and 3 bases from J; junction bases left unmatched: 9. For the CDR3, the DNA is TGTGCCAGCAGCCTGGGACAGCAATTTAAAGAGACCCAGTACTTC. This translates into CASSLGQQFKETQYF.

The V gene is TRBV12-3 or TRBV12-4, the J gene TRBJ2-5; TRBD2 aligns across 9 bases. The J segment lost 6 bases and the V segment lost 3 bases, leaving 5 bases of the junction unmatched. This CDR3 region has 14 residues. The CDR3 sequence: CASSLAGGPQTQYF. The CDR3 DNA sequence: TGTGCCAGCAGTTTGGCGGGGGGGCCGCAGACCCAGTACTTC.

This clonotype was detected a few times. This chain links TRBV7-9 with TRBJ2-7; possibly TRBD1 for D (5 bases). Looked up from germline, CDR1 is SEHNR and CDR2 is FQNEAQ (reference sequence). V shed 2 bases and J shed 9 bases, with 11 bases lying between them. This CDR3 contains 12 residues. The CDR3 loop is CASSLPGYGQYF. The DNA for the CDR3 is TGTGCCAGCAGCTTACCAGGGTATGGGCAGTACTTC.

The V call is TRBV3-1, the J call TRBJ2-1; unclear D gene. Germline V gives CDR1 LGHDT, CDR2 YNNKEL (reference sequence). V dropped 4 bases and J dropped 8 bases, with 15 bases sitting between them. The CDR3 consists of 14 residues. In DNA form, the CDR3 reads TGTGCCAGCAGCCGAAGGTATGACTCCGATGAGCAGTTCTTC. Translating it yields CASSRRYDSDEQFF.

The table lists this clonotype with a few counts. Here the CDR3 reads CASSLDRSSDTQYF. The CDR3 coding sequence is TGTGCCAGCAGCTTAGATCGAAGTTCGGATACGCAGTATTTT. The V call is TRBV11-2, the J call TRBJ2-3; D is unclear. Per germline, CDR1 SGHAT and CDR2 FQNNGV. The CDR3 loop spans 14 amino acids. Trimming removed 0 bases at V and 6 bases at J, with 10 bases between.

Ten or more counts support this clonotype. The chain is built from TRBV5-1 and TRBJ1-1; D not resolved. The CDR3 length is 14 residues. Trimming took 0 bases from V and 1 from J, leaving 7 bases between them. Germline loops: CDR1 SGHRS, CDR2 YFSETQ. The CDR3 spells CASSLGWGNTEAFF. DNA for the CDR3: TGCGCCAGCAGCTTGGGATGGGGGAACACTGAAGCTTTCTTT.